This T cell receptor (beta chain) comes out of a study of blood T cell repertoires in COVID-19. Study-wide context: Samples came from the United States, Italy and Spain, spanning acute and convalescent COVID-19. T cells, B-cell-depleted T cells, or PBMCs supplied cDNA or gDNA.

CDR1 is SEHNR, CDR2 FQNEAQ, per germline (reference sequence). The ends were cut back, 3 bases at V and 4 bases at J, with 11 bases in the middle. The length of the CDR3 is 14 residues. Data came from immunoSEQ multiplex PCR; TCRdb stores just in-frame clones and leaves some out. The table shows about 120,000 clones, with around nine tenths occurring only once. The clonotype was recovered from a woman of 80 years or more with acute or convalescent COVID-19. The chain joins TRBV7-9 to TRBJ2-3; the D gene is possibly TRBD1 (6 bases). The sequenced sample consisted of peripheral blood. The CDR3: CASSFVAGADTQYF. In DNA, the CDR3 is TGTGCCAGCAGCTTCGTAGCAGGGGCAGATACGCAGTATTTT.